This is a list of T cell receptor beta chains from one sample in a study of T cell changes during pregnancy in multiple sclerosis. This table comes from immunoSEQ multiplex PCR, and its TCRdb copy is limited to in-frame clones, with some not included. The sample has 45,000 to 70,000 clones, 92% seen once. Sample: CD4+ T cells from peripheral blood mononuclear cells, taken in the second trimester of pregnancy. Receptors were obtained from a female donor with multiple sclerosis, enrolled in a pregnancy study. CDR3s include the opening cysteine and the closing phenylalanine or tryptophan. The order of the fields is V gene, D gene, J gene, CDR3 length, clone size, CDR3 DNA, CDR3 protein. D genes are given only for firm matches. Size values are once, few and many counts, or a class for expanded clones, and some rows have none.

V: TRBV6-5
D: .
J: TRBJ1-2
length: 14
size: .
DNA: TGTGCCAGCAGGTCCCAGGGGAGTAACTATGGCTACACCTTC
CDR3: CASRSQGSNYGYTF

V: TRBV6-1
D: TRBD1
J: TRBJ1-6
length: 16
size: few
DNA: TGTGCCAGCAGTGGGGGACAGAGCTCCTATAATTCACCCCTCCACTTT
CDR3: CASSGGQSSYNSPLHF

V: TRBV19
D: .
J: TRBJ1-1
length: 12
size: once
DNA: TGTGCCAGTAGTATGAGGGACACTGAAGCTTTCTTT
CDR3: CASSMRDTEAFF

V: TRBV14
D: .
J: TRBJ2-7
length: 14
size: .
DNA: TGTGCCAGCAGCGTCTTAGTTAATCCCTACGAGCAGTACTTC
CDR3: CASSVLVNPYEQYF

V: TRBV5-1
D: .
J: TRBJ1-1
length: 14
size: .
DNA: TGCGCCAGCAGCTATGAGGGTCTGAACACTGAAGCTTTCTTT
CDR3: CASSYEGLNTEAFF

V: TRBV7-8
D: .
J: TRBJ1-2
length: 11
size: few
DNA: TGTGCCAGCAGAACGGGGGATGGCTACACCTTC
CDR3: CASRTGDGYTF

V: TRBV5-6
D: .
J: TRBJ1-4
length: 17
size: .
DNA: TGTGCCAGCAGCTCCCGCCTTGGGCAGGGCGGGAATAGAAAACTGTTTTTT
CDR3: CASSSRLGQGGNRKLFF

V: TRBV5-5
D: .
J: TRBJ2-7
length: 14
size: once
DNA: TGTGCCAGCAGTGACGACAAAAATTCCTACGAGCAGTACTTC
CDR3: CASSDDKNSYEQYF

V: TRBV5-4
D: .
J: TRBJ2-1
length: 13
size: .
DNA: TGTGCCAGCAGCTTTATGTCAGTCAATGAGCAGTTCTTC
CDR3: CASSFMSVNEQFF

V: TRBV9
D: .
J: TRBJ2-2
length: 16
size: .
DNA: TGTGCCAGCAGCGTAGCTCGTCAGGGGGGCACCGGGGAGCTGTTTTTT
CDR3: CASSVARQGGTGELFF

V: TRBV7-3
D: TRBD2
J: TRBJ2-1
length: 16
size: .
DNA: TGTGCCAGCAGTCTGGGACTAGCGGTATCCTACAATGAGCAGTTCTTC
CDR3: CASSLGLAVSYNEQFF

V: TRBV28
D: .
J: TRBJ1-3
length: 15
size: .
DNA: TGTGCCAGCAGTTTGGTTAGTGAGGCTGGAAACACCATATATTTT
CDR3: CASSLVSEAGNTIYF

V: TRBV7-6
D: TRBD1
J: TRBJ1-2
length: 18
size: .
DNA: TGTGCCAGCAGCCCAAATCCGGACAGGGAGGTAGTTAACTATGGCTACACCTTC
CDR3: CASSPNPDREVVNYGYTF

V: TRBV11-2
D: TRBD1
J: TRBJ1-2
length: 14
size: .
DNA: TGTGCCAGCAGCTTAGCTGGGACAGTTTATGGCTACACCTTC
CDR3: CASSLAGTVYGYTF

V: TRBV6-1
D: TRBD1
J: TRBJ1-2
length: 14
size: once
DNA: TGTGCCAGCAGTGAACAGGGGGCGAACTATGGCTACACCTTC
CDR3: CASSEQGANYGYTF

V: TRBV7-2
D: TRBD2
J: TRBJ2-5
length: 18
size: .
DNA: TGTGCCAGCAGCGCCTCTAGCGGGAGGAGGTTTTTGGAAGAGACCCAGTACTTC
CDR3: CASSASSGRRFLEETQYF

V: TRBV7-9
D: TRBD1
J: TRBJ1-1
length: 14
size: .
DNA: TGTGCCAGCAGCTTACCGGACAGGTGGAGCGAAGCTTTCTTT
CDR3: CASSLPDRWSEAFF

V: TRBV21-1
D: .
J: TRBJ2-7
length: 13
size: .
DNA: TGTGCCAGCAGCAAAGTCGCGTACTACGAGCAGTACTTC
CDR3: CASSKVAYYEQYF